This TCR beta chain was observed in a study of OX40 agonist ivuxolimab in advanced cancers. Study background: The drug used for patients, ivuxolimab, was an agonistic anti-OX40 (CD134) antibody. Earlier treatment with anti-PD-1, anti-PD-L1 or anti-CTLA-4 was permitted, and about 40% had received some. Study outcomes and limitations: Both CD4+ and CD8+ T cell populations in blood had undergone clonal expansion by week 6 at 0.1 to 3.0 mg/kg.

A word on this clone: The antigen remains unidentified.

The protocol was immunoSEQ multiplex PCR, while the TCRdb copy is restricted to in-frame clones and leaves out a portion. The sample holds tens of thousands of clones, 84% seen once. The material sequenced was CD4+ or CD8+ T cells sorted from blood, taken in a trial of the OX40 agonist ivuxolimab. The source of this sequence is an adult with an advanced solid tumor such as melanoma, head and neck, liver or kidney cancer.

In DNA, the CDR3 is TGTGCCAGCAGTTCCGACCCCAATCAGCCCCAGCATTTT. It specifies CASSSDPNQPQHF. The chain uses TRBV5-5 and TRBJ1-5; no firm D call. With 5 bases removed from V and 3 bases from J, the gap between germline ends came to 9 bases. The CDR3 spans 13 residues. Looked up from germline, CDR1 is SGHKS and CDR2 is YYEKEE (reference sequence).